This T cell receptor beta chain was recovered during a study of cytomegalovirus exposure and HLA in healthy donors. The PCR used 60 Vbeta and 13 Jbeta primers. Sequenced by immunoSEQ multiplex PCR; TCRdb stores in-frame clones only, minus some. The sample holds some 200,000 clones; roughly 76% are singletons and the top ten take over 5.5%. In its sample, this clone was seen a few times. The CDR3 sequence is 14 residues long. The germline CDR1 and CDR2 sequences are LNHDA and SQIVND (reference sequence). V lost 5 bases, J lost 7 bases, and 14 bases lay in between. The sequence came from a man in his forties in good health and CMV-seropositive. The chain links TRBV19 to TRBJ1-4, with D possibly TRBD1 on 5 matching bases. The sample was PBMCs. The CDR3 sequence is CASSHQGSAEKLFF. CDR3 DNA: TGTGCCAGTAGTCATCAGGGATCTGCTGAAAAACTGTTTTTT.